This T cell receptor beta chain was sequenced in a study of cytomegalovirus exposure and HLA in healthy donors. The PCR was carried out with 60 Vbeta primers and 13 Jbeta primers. The data were produced by immunoSEQ multiplex PCR, yet TCRdb's version contains in-frame clones alone and is incomplete. The table shows 200,000 to 250,000 clones, with approximately 68% occurring only once. Germline V gene sequence: CDR1 KGHSH, CDR2 LQKENI. The CDR3 runs to 16 residues. Trimming at V came to 0 bases and at J to 4 bases, leaving 6 bases not matched to a gene. This receptor was identified in a woman aged 30 to 39 in good health and CMV-seronegative. The specimen was PBMCs. The chain uses TRBV18 and TRBJ1-1; TRBD1 matches 9 bases. The CDR3 reads CASSPPIETGGTEAFF. The CDR3, as DNA: TGTGCCAGCTCACCACCTATTGAGACAGGGGGCACTGAAGCTTTCTTT.